Following are 3 T cell receptor beta chains from one sample sequenced in a study of blood T cell repertoires in COVID-19. Clones were sequenced by immunoSEQ multiplex PCR, and TCRdb holds only the in-frame ones, with some missing. The table has roughly 250,000 clones, about 83% seen once. The source material was PBMCs or T cells enriched from blood (not recorded which). These receptors were taken from a woman aged 40 to 55 who had been exposed to COVID-19.

This clone has a single count. The rearrangement uses TRBV9 and TRBJ1-2; D is unresolved. The CDR3 has 15 amino acids. Looked up from germline, CDR1 is SGDLS and CDR2 is YYNGEE. Trimming removed 5 bases at V and 0 bases at J, with 14 bases between. CDR3 coding DNA: TGTGCCAGCAGTAGGTCGGGAGGGCCTAACTATGGCTACACCTTC. Protein product: CASSRSGGPNYGYTF.

This chain joins TRBV7-3 and TRBJ1-1; no firm D call. CDR3 length: 16 amino acids. Looked up from germline, CDR1 is SGHTA and CDR2 is FQGTGA. Trimming removed 1 base at V and 1 base at J, with 13 bases between. In DNA form, the CDR3 reads TGTGCCAGCAGCTTAAACTCAGCCGGGGAGAACACTGAAGCTTTCTTT. Protein: CASSLNSAGENTEAFF.

This chain joins TRBV19 and TRBJ2-3; D gene ambiguous. The CDR3 consists of 15 residues. Germline CDR1 is LNHDA and CDR2 is SQIVND (reference sequence). Trimming shortened V by 5 bases and J by 7 bases, and 19 bases separated the two germline ends. The CDR3 DNA reads as TGTGCCAGTAGTCCCCGGTCTTCGGCCGGGTATACGCAGTATTTT. Amino acid sequence: CASSPRSSAGYTQYF.